A single sample gave rise to the 31 T cell receptor beta chains below, sequenced in a study of blood T cells in healthy people across ages. A J-beta primer mix and a sample-barcoded 5' primer were used in a second PCR of about 7 to 12 cycles. TCRdb reanalysed the 5' RACE reads using MiXCR and keeps one entry per CDR3 protein. The sample includes 800,000 or so distinct CDR3 sequences, around 45% of them seen just once. Material for sequencing was blood. These receptors all come from an elderly man in good health.

This chain uses TRBV20-1 with TRBJ2-7, with D tentatively TRBD2 (6 bases). The germline V gene encodes CDR1 DFQATT and CDR2 SNEGSKA (reference sequence). V was trimmed by 1 base and J by 1 base, leaving 17 bases between them. The CDR3 contains 16 residues. The CDR3 region is CSARAPFAGSSYEQYF. The DNA for the CDR3 is TGCAGTGCTAGAGCTCCCTTTGCCGGGAGTTCCTACGAGCAGTACTTC.

Concerning this clonotype itself: This may be a read error: a much more frequent sequence differs by one nucleotide. The rearrangement joins TRBV7-2 to TRBJ2-1, with 10 bases that match TRBD2. CDR1 and CDR2 (germline): SGHTA, FQGNSA. The trim removed 7 bases at V and 7 bases at J, leaving 7 bases unmatched. The CDR3 runs 14 residues. The DNA of the CDR3 is TGTGCCAGCACCTCAGCGGGAGGGAGGAATGAGCAGTTCTTC. This sequence encodes CASTSAGGRNEQFF.

The chain recombines TRBV7-2 with TRBJ2-4, with D hard to call. The J call may be in error: the DNA end matches TRBJ2-7 better. The germline CDR1 and CDR2 sequences are SGHTA and FQGNSA. The CDR3 is 12 amino acids. The CDR3 region has the DNA TGTGCCAGCAGCTCCCTCTTTGGCGAGCAGTACTTC. It specifies CASSSLFGEQYF.

This clonotype was picked up a small number of times. The CDR3 DNA is TGCGCCAGCAGGCCCAAATTATTGAACACCGGGGAGCTGTTTTTT. This encodes CASRPKLLNTGELFF. This chain joins TRBV5-1 and TRBJ2-2; D is ambiguous. Germline assignment: CDR1 SGHRS and CDR2 YFSETQ. V was trimmed by 5 bases and J by 1 base, leaving 12 bases between them. The CDR3 loop spans 15 amino acids.

The J gene is TRBJ1-6, the V gene TRBV20-1, with D tentatively TRBD1 (6 bases). The length of the CDR3 is 13 residues. The V gene's germline CDR1 is DFQATT and CDR2 SNEGSKA (reference sequence). Trimming left V 3 bases short and J 13 bases short, with 16 bases between. This CDR3 reads CSASGQNRAPLHF. Written as DNA, the CDR3 is TGCAGTGCTAGTGGACAGAATCGGGCTCCCCTCCACTTT.

This sequence joins TRBV9 and TRBJ2-1; D remains ambiguous. With 3 bases removed from V and 3 bases from J, the gap between germline ends came to 10 bases. CDR3 length: 14 amino acids. Germline loops: CDR1 SGDLS, CDR2 YYNGEE. The CDR3 DNA reads TGTGCCAGCAGCGGCCGACAAAACTACAATGAGCAGTTCTTC. Translation: CASSGRQNYNEQFF.

With regard to this clonotype: This clone may be a read error of a much larger clone one base away. The chain has TRBV10-3 and TRBJ2-1, with TRBD1 identical over 10 bases. CDR3 length equals 14 residues. In germline, CDR1 is ENHRY, CDR2 SYGVKD. V gave up 4 bases and J gave up 13 bases; unmatched junction bases: 10. CDR3 protein: CAISAGTGEETQFF. For the CDR3, the DNA is TGTGCCATCAGTGCCGGGACAGGGGAAGAGACCCAGTTCTTC.

V gene TRBV5-1 combines with J gene TRBJ1-5; no clear D. V gave up 2 bases and J gave up 1 base, with 4 bases separating them. Germline CDR1 reads SGHRS; CDR2 reads YFSETQ. The CDR3 is 13 amino acids. CDR3 coding DNA: TGCGCCAGCAGCTTTATGAGCAATCAGCCCCAGCATTTT. It is translated as CASSFMSNQPQHF.

This clonotype was detected a few times. The chain is built from TRBV4-2 and TRBJ2-3; D might be TRBD1 (5 bases). V lost 0 bases, J lost 6 bases, and 19 bases lay in between. This CDR3 contains 17 residues. Germline V CDR1 and CDR2: LGHNA, YNFKEQ. The CDR3 coding sequence is TGTGCCAGCAGCCAAGATGCCCGGCTAGGGGTAAGCGATACGCAGTATTTT. This sequence encodes CASSQDARLGVSDTQYF.

V usage is TRBV27 and J usage is TRBJ1-2; 12 bases align to TRBD1. Germline values: CDR1 MNHEY, CDR2 SMNVEV (reference sequence). J was trimmed by 9 bases and V by 4 bases; bases with no gene match: 6. The CDR3 spans 14 residues. As DNA, the CDR3 is TGTGCCAGCAGTTCGGGACAGGGGGCGCGGAGCTACACCTTC. Translation: CASSSGQGARSYTF.

This clonotype showed up many times. J is TRBJ2-1 and V is TRBV20-1; maybe TRBD2 (6 bases). There are 14 residues in the CDR3. V lost 2 bases and J 7 bases, leaving 15 bases between the germline ends. CDR1 and CDR2 from the germline V gene are DFQATT and SNEGSKA (reference sequence). The CDR3 protein is CSARRKATSNEQFF. The CDR3 nucleotides are TGCAGTGCTAGAAGGAAGGCGACTAGTAATGAGCAGTTCTTC.

This clonotype was seen a handful of times. The V and J genes are TRBV12-3 or TRBV12-4 and TRBJ2-5, with 9 bases fitting TRBD1. The CDR3 has 15 residues. With 5 bases clipped from V and 1 base from J, the junction kept 5 bases outside the gene matches. CDR3: CASSPTGGFQETQYF. CDR3 bases: TGTGCCAGCAGTCCGACAGGGGGGTTCCAAGAGACCCAGTACTTC.

A few counts support this clonotype. One end of the junction varies from germline; a read error may be responsible. The chain uses TRBV20-1 and TRBJ2-2, with D tentatively TRBD2 (6 bases). The germline V gene has CDR1 DFQATT and CDR2 SNEGSKA (reference sequence). The CDR3 length is 16 residues. CDR3 in DNA: TGCAGTGCAAGAGCGGGTCCGACCCTGGACACCGGGGAGCTGTTTTTT. Protein product: CSARAGPTLDTGELFF.

This clonotype was counted a few times. The CDR3 DNA reads as TGTGCCAGCAGTTTAAGGGAGGACGGGACCGGCTACACCTTC. Translated, it gives CASSLREDGTGYTF. The genes are TRBV27 and TRBJ1-2; a weak D match, TRBD1 (5 bases). This CDR3 is 14 amino acids long. Germline V gives CDR1 MNHEY, CDR2 SMNVEV (reference sequence). Trimming took off 2 bases at V and 8 bases at J, with 15 bases between the two ends.

J is TRBJ2-1 and V is TRBV14, with D tentatively TRBD2 (5 bases). The V gene's germline CDR1 is SGHDN and CDR2 FVKESK. The CDR3 extends over 15 amino acids. The V end was cut by 4 bases, the J end by 4 bases, with 14 bases between. The CDR3 DNA reads TGTGCCAGCAGCCGGACTGTGGCCCTTTACAATGAGCAGTTCTTC. Translation gives CASSRTVALYNEQFF.

The chain combines TRBV11-1 with TRBJ2-5; D unclear. V was cut by 2 bases and J by 11 bases, with 12 bases left in between. The length of the CDR3 is 12 residues. From germline, CDR1 is SGHAT and CDR2 FQDESV (reference sequence). The CDR3 is CASSLWAEEQYF. As DNA, the CDR3 is TGTGCCAGCAGCTTATGGGCAGAGGAGCAGTACTTC.

This clonotype appeared a few times. Here the CDR3 DNA reads TGCGCCAGCAGCCAAGACGGACTAGCGGGAGAATATGAGCAGTTCTTC. Residues: CASSQDGLAGEYEQFF. The V gene is TRBV4-1, the J gene TRBJ2-1, with 13 bases that match TRBD2. Germline V CDR1 and CDR2: MGHRA, YSYEKL. The CDR3 consists of 16 residues. J gave up 8 bases and V 0 bases, and 4 bases lay outside the gene matches.

The V gene is TRBV10-3, the J gene TRBJ2-6; D is perhaps TRBD1 or TRBD2 (5 bases each). CDR1 and CDR2 from the germline V gene are ENHRY and SYGVKD. This CDR3 region has 15 residues. The V gene lost 6 bases and the J gene lost 0 bases, with 9 bases spanning the gap. The CDR3 nucleotides are TGTGCCATCAGAAGAGGGGACTCTGGGGCCAACGTCCTGACTTTC. Its translation: CAIRRGDSGANVLTF.

The chain links TRBV12-3 or TRBV12-4 to TRBJ2-3; D not resolved. The V end lost 6 bases, the J end lost 6 bases, and 13 bases lay between the germline ends. This CDR3 is 13 amino acids long. The CDR3 loop is CASSCQNGDTQYF. In DNA, the CDR3 is TGTGCCAGCAGCTGCCAAAACGGGGATACGCAGTATTTT.

This clonotype was seen only once. A junction boundary mismatches the germline segment, possibly from a read error. The chain is built from TRBV7-2 and TRBJ2-3; TRBD2 might be the D (6 bases). Germline V gene data show CDR1 as SGHTA and CDR2 as FQGNSA. CDR3 length equals 13 residues. CDR3: CASSPLATDAQYF. CDR3 bases: TGTGCCAGCAGTCCACTAGCTACAGATGCGCAGTATTTT.

This clonotype was seen more than once but under ten times. This chain uses TRBV6-6 with TRBJ2-7; D remains ambiguous. The CDR3 runs 13 residues. Trimming stripped 5 bases from V and 2 bases from J, with 10 bases between. Per the germline V gene, CDR1 is MNHNY and CDR2 is SVGAGI (reference sequence). The CDR3 nucleotides are TGTGCCAGCAGTAATAGCCCTCCCTACGAGCAGTACTTC. Translation: CASSNSPPYEQYF.

The chain carries TRBV6-1 and TRBJ2-1; 10 bases agree with TRBD2. Germline V gives CDR1 MNHNS, CDR2 SASEGT. V shed 1 base and J 9 bases; nucleotides not matched to a gene: 6. The CDR3 runs 15 residues. The CDR3 sequence is CASSEGLAGVSEQFF. CDR3 DNA: TGTGCCAGCAGTGAAGGGCTAGCGGGAGTCTCTGAGCAGTTCTTC.

The chain joins TRBV12-3 or TRBV12-4 to TRBJ1-2; D perhaps matches TRBD1 (5 bases). Trimming pared 6 bases from V and 4 bases from J, leaving 15 bases between. The CDR3 spans 14 residues. CDR3 region: CASSQTTVFYGYTF. Written as DNA, the CDR3 is TGTGCCAGCAGCCAAACGACAGTGTTCTATGGCTACACCTTC.

CDR3 region: CASSQARRGRSYNEQFF. The CDR3 region has the DNA TGTGCCAGCAGCCAAGCAAGGCGGGGACGCTCCTACAATGAGCAGTTCTTC. V and J are TRBV3-1 and TRBJ2-1, with a tentative D call TRBD2 (6 bases). V lost 1 base to trimming and J lost 0 bases, with 13 bases between them. The CDR3 runs to 17 residues. In germline, CDR1 is LGHDT, CDR2 YNNKEL (reference sequence).

This clonotype occurred a few times. The CDR3 loop is CASSWTRDTQYF. The DNA for the CDR3 is TGTGCCAGCAGCTGGACTAGAGATACGCAGTATTTT. J is TRBJ2-3 and V is TRBV7-2, with 7 bases aligning to TRBD2. The germline gives CDR1 SGHTA, CDR2 FQGNSA. There are 12 residues in the CDR3. V trimming: 4 bases; J trimming: 5 bases; junction bases outside the gene matches: 0.

The chain combines TRBV18 with TRBJ1-1; TRBD1 matches at 10 bases. The CDR3 has 15 residues. V trimming: 3 bases; J trimming: 5 bases; junction bases outside the gene matches: 6. The germline gives CDR1 KGHSH, CDR2 LQKENI. Here the CDR3 DNA reads TGTGCCAGCTCACCGGGGACAGGGGTCGGGACTGAAGCTTTCTTT. Translation: CASSPGTGVGTEAFF.

The chain employs TRBV5-1 and TRBJ2-5; D may match TRBD1 or TRBD2 (5 bases each). This CDR3 spans 14 amino acids. Per the germline V gene, CDR1 is SGHRS and CDR2 is YFSETQ. Trimming cost V 0 bases and J 6 bases, with 12 bases left between them. CDR3 in DNA: TGCGCCAGCAGCTTGGAAGGGACGGGGAAGACCCAGTACTTC. This gives the protein CASSLEGTGKTQYF. The entire variable domain, with the rest obtained from reference TRBV5-1 and TRBJ2-5, is as follows: KAGVTQTPRYLIKTRGQQVTLSCSPISGHRSVSWYQQTPGQGLQFLFEYFSETQRNKGNFPGRFSGRQFSNSRSEMNVSTLELGDSALYLCASSLEGTGKTQYFGPGTRLLVL.

This clonotype was counted only a few times. The J gene is TRBJ1-5, the V gene TRBV29-1; weak D call: TRBD1 (6 bases). The CDR3 totals 15 residues. Per germline, CDR1 SQVTM and CDR2 ANQGSEA. V lost 6 bases and J 7 bases, leaving 22 bases between the germline ends. CDR3 nucleotides: TGCAGCGTCGCTACAGGGAACGTTGATAACCAGCCCCAGCATTTT. Amino acid sequence: CSVATGNVDNQPQHF.

The sample holds a few counts of this clonotype. A read error is possible here, since a much larger clone lies one base away. The chain links TRBV3-1 to TRBJ2-5; 13 positions match TRBD2. The CDR3 runs to 16 residues. The V gene end was trimmed by 0 bases and the J gene end by 11 bases; junction bases not matched to a gene: 9. Germline V gives CDR1 LGHDT, CDR2 YNNKEL (reference sequence). In DNA, the CDR3 is TGTGCCAGCAGCCAAGATCCCACTAGCGGGAGGGATGAGCAGTACTTC. Translation: CASSQDPTSGRDEQYF.

In this sample, this clonotype turned up a few times. This sequence joins TRBV5-1 and TRBJ2-1; D possibly uses TRBD1 or TRBD2 (5 bases each). The CDR3 runs to 15 residues. V lost 0 bases and J lost 3, with 10 bases in between. Germline-derived CDR1 and CDR2 are SGHRS and YFSETQ. The DNA for the CDR3 is TGCGCCAGCAGCTTGGAACGGGACGACTACAATGAGCAGTTCTTC. This sequence encodes CASSLERDDYNEQFF.

This clonotype came up a few times. The V and J genes are TRBV6-4 and TRBJ2-3, with a possible D match to TRBD2 (6 bases). Germline V gene lookup returns CDR1 MRHNA and CDR2 SNTAGT. The CDR3 covers 15 residues. Trimming removed 3 bases from V and 0 bases from J, with 10 bases in between. The CDR3 spells CASSDQRASTDTQYF. CDR3 coding DNA: TGTGCCAGCAGTGATCAGCGGGCGAGCACAGATACGCAGTATTTT.